This TCR beta chain derives from a study of T cell repertoires in cytomegalovirus infection. Study in general: Indications of both CMV infection and matching HLA type were provided by public TCR beta signatures.

Broader study findings: Carriers of CMV and the relevant HLA type were discriminated by public TCR beta frequency. HLA-C-restricted CMV clonotypes gave the most frequent clonotype in two of eight donors.

As to this clonotype: The antigen is not known.

Germline lookup yields CDR1 ENHRY and CDR2 SYGVKD. CDR3 size: 14 residues. The J segment lost 8 bases and the V segment lost 2 bases, leaving 5 bases of the junction unmatched. TCRdb independently ran MiXCR on the reads; one entry per CDR3 protein. The sample includes about 740,000 distinct CDR3 sequences, 35% to 45% seen only once; the top ten take around 3%. The source of this sequence is a human donor in good health (CMV status not recorded). Some clones in this sample may be carry-over from other donors' samples. The chain is built from TRBV10-3 and TRBJ1-2; 10 positions agree with TRBD1. The sequenced sample was PBMCs. The CDR3 DNA follows: TGTGCCATCAGTGAGGTCGGGACAGGGGACGGCTACACCTTC. Translation: CAISEVGTGDGYTF.